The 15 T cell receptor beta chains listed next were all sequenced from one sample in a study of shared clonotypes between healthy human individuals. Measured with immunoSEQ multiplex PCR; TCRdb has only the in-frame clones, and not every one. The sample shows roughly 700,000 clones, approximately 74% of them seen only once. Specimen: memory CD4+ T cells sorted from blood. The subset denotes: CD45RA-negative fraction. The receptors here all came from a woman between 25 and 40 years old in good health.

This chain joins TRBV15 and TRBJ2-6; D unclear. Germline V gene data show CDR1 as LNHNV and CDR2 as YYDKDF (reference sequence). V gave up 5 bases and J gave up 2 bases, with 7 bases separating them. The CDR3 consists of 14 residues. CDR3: CATSQTTGANVLTF. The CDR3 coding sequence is TGTGCCACCAGCCAGACAACTGGGGCCAACGTCCTGACTTTC.

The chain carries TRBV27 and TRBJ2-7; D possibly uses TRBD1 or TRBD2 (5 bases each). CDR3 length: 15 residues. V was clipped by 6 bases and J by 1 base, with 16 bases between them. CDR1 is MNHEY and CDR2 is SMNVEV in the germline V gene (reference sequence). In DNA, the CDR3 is TGTGCCAGCAGGACTACCTGGGACGGGTCCTACGAGCAGTACTTC. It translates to CASRTTWDGSYEQYF.

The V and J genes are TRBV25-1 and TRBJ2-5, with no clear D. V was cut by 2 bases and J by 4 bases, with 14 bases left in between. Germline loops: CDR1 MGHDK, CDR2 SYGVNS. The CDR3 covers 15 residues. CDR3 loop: CASSEVTPGRETQYF. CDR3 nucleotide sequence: TGTGCCAGCAGTGAAGTTACCCCAGGCAGAGAGACCCAGTACTTC.

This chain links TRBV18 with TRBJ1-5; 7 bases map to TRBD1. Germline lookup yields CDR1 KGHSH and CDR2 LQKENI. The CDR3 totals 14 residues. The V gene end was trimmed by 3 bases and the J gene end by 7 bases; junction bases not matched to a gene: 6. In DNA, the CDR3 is TGTGCCAGCTCACCCCAGGGGGTTCAGCAGCCCCAGCATTTT. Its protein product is CASSPQGVQQPQHF.

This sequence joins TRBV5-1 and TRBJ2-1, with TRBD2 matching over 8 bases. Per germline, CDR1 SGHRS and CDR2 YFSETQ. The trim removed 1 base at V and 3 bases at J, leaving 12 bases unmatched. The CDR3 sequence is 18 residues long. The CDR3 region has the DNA TGCGCCAGCAGCTTGTTGGGCGGGAGGCCAGGTGGCTACAATGAGCAGTTCTTC. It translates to CASSLLGGRPGGYNEQFF. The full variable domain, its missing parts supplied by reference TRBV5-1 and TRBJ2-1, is KAGVTQTPRYLIKTRGQQVTLSCSPISGHRSVSWYQQTPGQGLQFLFEYFSETQRNKGNFPGRFSGRQFSNSRSEMNVSTLELGDSALYLCASSLLGGRPGGYNEQFFGPGTRLTVL.

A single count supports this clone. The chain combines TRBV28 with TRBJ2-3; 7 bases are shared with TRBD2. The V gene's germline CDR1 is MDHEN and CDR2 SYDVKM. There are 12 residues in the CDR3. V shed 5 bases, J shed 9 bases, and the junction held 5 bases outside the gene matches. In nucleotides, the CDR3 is TGTGCCAGCAGTAAAACTAGCGCCACGCAGTATTTT. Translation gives CASSKTSATQYF.

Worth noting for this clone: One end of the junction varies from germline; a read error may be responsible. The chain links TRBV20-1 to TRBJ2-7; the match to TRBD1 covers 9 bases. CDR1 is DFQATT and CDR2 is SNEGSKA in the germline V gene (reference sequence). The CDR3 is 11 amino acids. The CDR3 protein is CSARIGGTGNF. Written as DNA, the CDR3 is TGCAGTGCTAGAATTGGGGGGACAGGGAACTTC.

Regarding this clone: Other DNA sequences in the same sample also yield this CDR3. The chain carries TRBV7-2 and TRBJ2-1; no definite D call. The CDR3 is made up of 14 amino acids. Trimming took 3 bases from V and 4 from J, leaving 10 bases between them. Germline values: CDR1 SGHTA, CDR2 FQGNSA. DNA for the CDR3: TGTGCCAGCAGCTTCTCTTCGACTTACAATGAGCAGTTCTTC. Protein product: CASSFSSTYNEQFF.

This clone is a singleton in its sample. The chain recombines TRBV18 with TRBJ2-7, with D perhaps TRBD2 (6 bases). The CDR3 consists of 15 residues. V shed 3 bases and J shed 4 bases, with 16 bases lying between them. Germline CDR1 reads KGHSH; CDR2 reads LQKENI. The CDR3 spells CASSPSGPGGYEQYF. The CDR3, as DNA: TGTGCCAGCTCACCGTCCGGGCCCGGGGGTTACGAGCAGTACTTC.

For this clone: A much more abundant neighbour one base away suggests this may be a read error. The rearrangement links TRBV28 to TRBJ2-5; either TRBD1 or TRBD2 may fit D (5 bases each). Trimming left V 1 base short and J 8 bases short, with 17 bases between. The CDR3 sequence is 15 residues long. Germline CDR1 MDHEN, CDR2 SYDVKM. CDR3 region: CASSLFTTRGDTQYF. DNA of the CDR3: TGTGCCAGCAGTTTATTCACCACAAGGGGAGATACCCAGTACTTC.

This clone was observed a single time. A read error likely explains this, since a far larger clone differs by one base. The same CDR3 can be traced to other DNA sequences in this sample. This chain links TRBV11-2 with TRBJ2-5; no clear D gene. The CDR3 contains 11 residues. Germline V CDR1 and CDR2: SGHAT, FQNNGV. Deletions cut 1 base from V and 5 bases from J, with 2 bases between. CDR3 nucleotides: TGTGCCAGCAGCTTAGCGGAGACCCAGTACTTC. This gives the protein CASSLAETQYF.

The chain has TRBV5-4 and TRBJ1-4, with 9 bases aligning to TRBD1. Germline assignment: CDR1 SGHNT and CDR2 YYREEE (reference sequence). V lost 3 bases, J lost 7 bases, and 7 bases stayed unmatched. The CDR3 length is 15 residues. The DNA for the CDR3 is TGTGCCAGCAGCTCGCAACAGGGGGCCGGTGAAAAACTGTTTTTT. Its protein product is CASSSQQGAGEKLFF.

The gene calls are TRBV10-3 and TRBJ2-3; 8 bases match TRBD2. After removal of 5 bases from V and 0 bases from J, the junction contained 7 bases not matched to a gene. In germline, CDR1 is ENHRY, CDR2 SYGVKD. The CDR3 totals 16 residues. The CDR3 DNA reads TGTGCCATCAGTCCGGGGGGGAGCTCTAGCACAGATACGCAGTATTTT. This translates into CAISPGGSSSTDTQYF.

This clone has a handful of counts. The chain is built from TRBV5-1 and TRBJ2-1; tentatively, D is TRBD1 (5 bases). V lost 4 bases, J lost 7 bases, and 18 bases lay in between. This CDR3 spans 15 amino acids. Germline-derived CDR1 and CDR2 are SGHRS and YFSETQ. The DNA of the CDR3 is TGCGCCAGCAGCCCCCTGCCGGGCAGGGTTAATGAGCAGTTCTTC. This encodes CASSPLPGRVNEQFF. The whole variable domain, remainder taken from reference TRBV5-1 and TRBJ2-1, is KAGVTQTPRYLIKTRGQQVTLSCSPISGHRSVSWYQQTPGQGLQFLFEYFSETQRNKGNFPGRFSGRQFSNSRSEMNVSTLELGDSALYLCASSPLPGRVNEQFFGPGTRLTVL.

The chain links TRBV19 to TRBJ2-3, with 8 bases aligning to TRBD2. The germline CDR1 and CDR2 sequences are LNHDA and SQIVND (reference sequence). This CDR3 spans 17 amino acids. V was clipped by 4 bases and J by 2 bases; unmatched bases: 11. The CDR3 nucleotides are TGTGCCAGTAGTACGCCGACCGGGCGGGGGGACACAGATACGCAGTATTTT. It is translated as CASSTPTGRGDTDTQYF.